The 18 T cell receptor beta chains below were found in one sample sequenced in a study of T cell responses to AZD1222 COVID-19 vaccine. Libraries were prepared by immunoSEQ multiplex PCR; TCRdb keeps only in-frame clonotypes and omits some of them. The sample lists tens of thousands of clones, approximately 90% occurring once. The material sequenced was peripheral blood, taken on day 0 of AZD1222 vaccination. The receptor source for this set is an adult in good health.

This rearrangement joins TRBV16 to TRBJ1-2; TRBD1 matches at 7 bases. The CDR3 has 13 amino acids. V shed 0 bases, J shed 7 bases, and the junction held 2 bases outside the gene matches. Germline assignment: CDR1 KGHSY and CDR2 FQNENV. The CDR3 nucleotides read TGTGCCAGCAGCCAATCGGCAGGGGGTGGCTACACCTTC. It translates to CASSQSAGGGYTF.

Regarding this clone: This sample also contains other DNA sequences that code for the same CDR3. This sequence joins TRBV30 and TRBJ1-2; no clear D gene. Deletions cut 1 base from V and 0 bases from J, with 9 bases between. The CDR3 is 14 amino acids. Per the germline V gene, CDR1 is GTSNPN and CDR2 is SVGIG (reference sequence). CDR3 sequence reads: CAWSGTGANYGYTF. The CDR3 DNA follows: TGTGCCTGGAGTGGGACCGGAGCTAACTATGGCTACACCTTC.

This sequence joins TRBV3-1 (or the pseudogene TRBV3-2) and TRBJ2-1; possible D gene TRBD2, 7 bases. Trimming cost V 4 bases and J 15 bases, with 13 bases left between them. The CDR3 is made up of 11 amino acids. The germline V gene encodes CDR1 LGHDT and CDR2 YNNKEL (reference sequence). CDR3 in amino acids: CASSRGGAPFF. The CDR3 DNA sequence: TGTGCCAGCAGCCGGGGGGGCGCCCCGTTCTTC.

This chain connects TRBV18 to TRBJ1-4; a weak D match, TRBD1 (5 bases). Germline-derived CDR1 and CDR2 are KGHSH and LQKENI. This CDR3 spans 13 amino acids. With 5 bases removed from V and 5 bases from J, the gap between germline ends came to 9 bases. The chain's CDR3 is CASSTGQNEKLFF. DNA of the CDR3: TGTGCCAGCTCAACGGGGCAGAATGAAAAACTGTTTTTT.

CDR3: CAWSGRPVHGYTF. The CDR3 DNA reads as TGTGCCTGGAGCGGACGACCGGTACATGGCTACACCTTC. The chain combines TRBV30 with TRBJ1-2; D is ambiguous. CDR1 and CDR2 (germline): GTSNPN, SVGIG (reference sequence). The CDR3 runs 13 residues. The ends were cut back, 3 bases at V and 6 bases at J, with 14 bases in the middle.

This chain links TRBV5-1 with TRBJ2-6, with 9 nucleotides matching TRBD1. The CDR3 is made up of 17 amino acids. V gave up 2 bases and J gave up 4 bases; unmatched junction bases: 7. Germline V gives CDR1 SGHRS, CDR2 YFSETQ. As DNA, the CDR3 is TGCGCCAGCAGCTTTGGGGACAGGGTTTCGGGGGCCAACGTCCTGACTTTC. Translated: CASSFGDRVSGANVLTF.

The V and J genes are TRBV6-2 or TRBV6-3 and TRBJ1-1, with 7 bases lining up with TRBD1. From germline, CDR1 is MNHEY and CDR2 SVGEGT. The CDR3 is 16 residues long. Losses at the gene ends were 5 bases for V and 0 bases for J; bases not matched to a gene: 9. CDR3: CASSARDRKVNTEAFF. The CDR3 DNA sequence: TGTGCCAGCAGTGCTCGGGACAGAAAAGTGAACACTGAAGCTTTCTTT.

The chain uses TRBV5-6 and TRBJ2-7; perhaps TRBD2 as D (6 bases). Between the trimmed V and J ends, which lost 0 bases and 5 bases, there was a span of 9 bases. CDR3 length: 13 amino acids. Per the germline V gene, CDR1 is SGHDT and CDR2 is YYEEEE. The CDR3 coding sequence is TGTGCCAGCAGCTTGGCCGGAGGGGACGAGCAGTACTTC. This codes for CASSLAGGDEQYF.

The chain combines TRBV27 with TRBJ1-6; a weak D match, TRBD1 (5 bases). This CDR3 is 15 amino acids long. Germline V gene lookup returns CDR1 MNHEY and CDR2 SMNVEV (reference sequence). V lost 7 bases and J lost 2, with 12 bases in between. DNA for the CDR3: TGTGCCAGCAAGGTAGGGGTAACCTATAATTCACCCCTCCACTTT. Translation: CASKVGVTYNSPLHF.

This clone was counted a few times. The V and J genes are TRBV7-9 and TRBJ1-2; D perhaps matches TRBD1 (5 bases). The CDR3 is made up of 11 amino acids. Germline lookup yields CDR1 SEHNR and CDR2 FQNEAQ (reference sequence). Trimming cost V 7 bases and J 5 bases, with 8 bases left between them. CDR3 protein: CASNEGYGYTF. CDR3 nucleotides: TGTGCCAGCAACGAGGGGTATGGCTACACCTTC.

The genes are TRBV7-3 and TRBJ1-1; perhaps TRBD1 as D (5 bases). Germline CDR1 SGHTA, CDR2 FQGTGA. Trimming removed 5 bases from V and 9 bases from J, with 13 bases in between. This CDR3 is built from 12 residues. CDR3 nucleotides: TGTGCCAGCAGCGTAGACGGGGGTAAAGCTTTCTTT. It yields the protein CASSVDGGKAFF.

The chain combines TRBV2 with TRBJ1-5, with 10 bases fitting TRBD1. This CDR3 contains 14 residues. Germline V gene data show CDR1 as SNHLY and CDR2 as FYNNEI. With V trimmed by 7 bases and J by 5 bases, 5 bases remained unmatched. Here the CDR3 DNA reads TGTGCCAGCAACCGACAGGGGGCGGATCAGCCCCAGCATTTT. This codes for CASNRQGADQPQHF.

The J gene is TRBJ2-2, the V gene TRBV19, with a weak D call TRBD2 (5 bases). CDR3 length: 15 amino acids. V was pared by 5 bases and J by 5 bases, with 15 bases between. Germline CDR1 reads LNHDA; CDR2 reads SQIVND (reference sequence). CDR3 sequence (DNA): TGTGCCAGTAGTTCCCTAAGAGGGAAAACCGGGGAGCTGTTTTTT. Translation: CASSSLRGKTGELFF.

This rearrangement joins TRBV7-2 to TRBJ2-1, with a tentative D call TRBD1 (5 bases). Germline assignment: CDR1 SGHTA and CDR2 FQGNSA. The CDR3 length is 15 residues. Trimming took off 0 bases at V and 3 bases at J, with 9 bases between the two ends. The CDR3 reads CASSLAGDYYNEQFF. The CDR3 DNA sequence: TGTGCCAGCAGCTTAGCAGGGGATTACTACAATGAGCAGTTCTTC. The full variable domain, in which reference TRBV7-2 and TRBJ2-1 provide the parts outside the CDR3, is GAGVSQSPSNKVTEKGKDVELRCDPISGHTALYWYRQSLGQGLEFLIYFQGNSAPDKSGLPSDRFSAERTGGSVSTLTIQRTQQEDSAVYLCASSLAGDYYNEQFFGPGTRLTVL.

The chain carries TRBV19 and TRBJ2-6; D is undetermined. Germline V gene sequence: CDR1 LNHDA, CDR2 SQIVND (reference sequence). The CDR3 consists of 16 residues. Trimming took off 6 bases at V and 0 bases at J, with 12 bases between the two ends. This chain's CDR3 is CASRYGFSSGANVLTF. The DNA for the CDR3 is TGTGCCAGTAGATATGGGTTCAGCTCTGGGGCCAACGTCCTGACTTTC. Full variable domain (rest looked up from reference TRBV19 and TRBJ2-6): DGGITQSPKYLFRKEGQNVTLSCEQNLNHDAMYWYRQDPGQGLRLIYYSQIVNDFQKGDIAEGYSVSREKKESFPLTVTSAQKNPTAFYLCASRYGFSSGANVLTFGAGSRLTVL.

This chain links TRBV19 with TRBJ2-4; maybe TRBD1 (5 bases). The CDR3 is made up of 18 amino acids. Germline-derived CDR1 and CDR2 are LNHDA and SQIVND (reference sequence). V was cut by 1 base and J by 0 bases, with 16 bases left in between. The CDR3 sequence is CASSIATRADIAKNIQYF. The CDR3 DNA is TGTGCCAGTAGTATAGCGACCAGGGCAGACATAGCCAAAAACATTCAGTACTTC.

CDR3 residues: CASSSTGGQPQHF. Written as DNA, the CDR3 is TGTGCCAGCAGCTCCACAGGGGGTCAGCCCCAGCATTTT. The chain employs TRBV7-9 and TRBJ1-5; 8 bases match TRBD1. Germline lookup yields CDR1 SEHNR and CDR2 FQNEAQ (reference sequence). The V and J ends lost 4 bases and 6 bases, in that order; junction bases with no gene match: 2. The CDR3 loop spans 13 amino acids.

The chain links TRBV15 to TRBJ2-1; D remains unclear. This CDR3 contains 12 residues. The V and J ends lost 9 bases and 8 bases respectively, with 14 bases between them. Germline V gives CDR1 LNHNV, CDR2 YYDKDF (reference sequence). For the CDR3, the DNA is TGTGCCACTCGGGCCATAGGGTATGAGCAGTTCTTC. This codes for CATRAIGYEQFF.